This is a list of T cell receptor beta chains from one sample in a study of T cell changes during pregnancy in multiple sclerosis. Clones were sequenced by immunoSEQ multiplex PCR, and TCRdb holds only the in-frame ones, with some missing. The sample holds approximately 48,000 clones, 90% to 95% seen once. Here the sequenced sample was CD8+ T cells from peripheral blood mononuclear cells, taken before pregnancy. Source of these receptors: a female donor with multiple sclerosis, enrolled in a pregnancy study. The CDR3 runs from the conserved cysteine through the conserved F or W. A D gene is named only where the DNA matches it firmly. The size entry is marked missing in some rows and otherwise reads once, few, many or a size class.

d_gene,j_gene,v_gene,len,abundance,CDR3nt,CDR3aa
-,TRBJ1-5,TRBV19,13,few,TGTGCCAGTACCCCACAGGGTTATCAGCCCCAGCATTTT,CASTPQGYQPQHF
TRBD2,TRBJ2-1,TRBV4-2,15,once,TGTGCCAGCTACGGGACTAGCGTCGGAGACAATGAGCAGTTCTTC,CASYGTSVGDNEQFF
-,TRBJ1-1,TRBV27,18,-,TGTGCCAGCAGTTTATCAAAGTTCCGAACAGGGCAGAACACTGAAGCTTTCTTT,CASSLSKFRTGQNTEAFF
-,TRBJ1-5,TRBV7-7,19,-,TGTGCCAGCAGCCCCACCCTTGGAGGGCCGGGGAGTAGCAATCAGCCCCAGCATTTT,CASSPTLGGPGSSNQPQHF
-,TRBJ2-7,TRBV16,15,once,TGTGCCAGCAGCCAGGGCAAAGCGGCGGGCTACGAGCAGTACTTC,CASSQGKAAGYEQYF
TRBD2,TRBJ2-5,TRBV7-2,17,once,TGTGCCAGCAGTCCCTGGGGGGGGAGGGCGGTAGGGGAGACCCAGTACTTC,CASSPWGGRAVGETQYF
TRBD2,TRBJ2-2,TRBV28,17,-,TGTGCCAGCAGTTTAGGTAGCGGGAGGGCCCGGGCCGGGGAGCTGTTTTTT,CASSLGSGRARAGELFF
-,TRBJ2-3,TRBV27,15,-,TGTGCCAGCAGCCCCAGGGGAACTAGCACAGATACGCAGTATTTT,CASSPRGTSTDTQYF
TRBD2,TRBJ2-3,TRBV27,15,-,TGTGCCAGCAGTTCGCGGGGGAGGAGCACAGATACGCAGTATTTT,CASSSRGRSTDTQYF
-,TRBJ2-7,TRBV5-6,14,-,TGTGCCAGCAGCTTTGTACAGGATGTTTACGAGCAGTACTTC,CASSFVQDVYEQYF
TRBD2,TRBJ2-3,TRBV7-9,15,-,TGTGCCAGCAGCCCAAGCGGGAGTGGCACAGATACGCAGTATTTT,CASSPSGSGTDTQYF
TRBD2,TRBJ2-7,TRBV27,17,once,TGTGCCAGCCGGGGTGACAGACTGGGACTAGCGCTTGACAAGCAGTACTTC,CASRGDRLGLALDKQYF
TRBD2,TRBJ2-1,TRBV4-1,13,-,TGCGCCAGCAGCCCTCGGGAGGGATATGAGCAGTTCTTC,CASSPREGYEQFF
TRBD1,TRBJ2-7,TRBV12-5,15,-,TGTGCTAGTGGTTTGCCGCGACAGGGTGGCTACGAGCAGTACTTC,CASGLPRQGGYEQYF
-,TRBJ2-7,TRBV5-6,16,-,TGTGCCAGCAGCTTGGGTCAGGGGTTCTCGCTCTACGAGCAGTACTTC,CASSLGQGFSLYEQYF
TRBD2,TRBJ2-7,TRBV7-9,15,-,TGTGCCAGCAGCGCCAGACTAGCGGGAGCCTACGAGCAGTACTTC,CASSARLAGAYEQYF
-,TRBJ2-3,TRBV30,12,once,TGTGCCTGGAGTAGCGGGTTAGATACGCAGTATTTT,CAWSSGLDTQYF
TRBD1,TRBJ2-7,TRBV7-2,14,-,TGTGCCAGCAGCTGGGACAGGGGGCCGTACGAGCAGTACTTC,CASSWDRGPYEQYF
-,TRBJ2-1,TRBV7-9,11,-,TGTGCCAGCAGCTTAGACTATGAGCAGTTCTTC,CASSLDYEQFF
TRBD1,TRBJ2-7,TRBV27,15,-,TGTGCCAGCAGTCTCGGGGACAGGGGCTCCTACGAGCAGTACTTC,CASSLGDRGSYEQYF
TRBD1,TRBJ1-1,TRBV4-1,16,-,TGCGCCAGCAGCCACCCCATGACAGGGGGCGAGGAGGGAGCTTTCTTT,CASSHPMTGGEEGAFF
TRBD2,TRBJ2-3,TRBV30,15,-,TGTGCCTGGAGTACCGGGACTAGCGGGACAGATACGCAGTATTTT,CAWSTGTSGTDTQYF
TRBD2,TRBJ2-7,TRBV13,14,-,TGTGCCAGCGCCGGGGGAGGGCCGTCCTACGAGCAGTACTTC,CASAGGGPSYEQYF
-,TRBJ1-1,TRBV6-5,13,once,TGTGCCAGCAGTTATGGGGGACTCCATGAAGCTTTCTTT,CASSYGGLHEAFF
-,TRBJ2-1,TRBV9,15,-,TGTGCCAGCAGCGTAGTTTCCGGGGACTACAATGAGCAGTTCTTC,CASSVVSGDYNEQFF
TRBD1,TRBJ1-1,TRBV28,18,-,TGTGCCAGCATCTCTTCGGGGGCAGGGGGGCTTATGAACACTGAAGCTTTCTTT,CASISSGAGGLMNTEAFF
-,TRBJ2-7,TRBV27,15,-,TGTGCCAGCAGTACGAGAAACGGGAGTCCCTACGAGCAGTACTTC,CASSTRNGSPYEQYF
TRBD2,TRBJ2-1,TRBV28,15,-,TGTGCCAGCAGTTCGCGGACTAGTTCGCACAATGAGCAGTTCTTC,CASSSRTSSHNEQFF
TRBD1,TRBJ1-1,TRBV7-9,14,-,TGTGCCAGCAGCTCAGGGGGGCCGAACACTGAAGCTTTCTTT,CASSSGGPNTEAFF
TRBD2,TRBJ2-7,TRBV10-2,12,-,TGCGCCAGCAGGGGACTAGCGGACGAGCAGTACTTC,CASRGLADEQYF
TRBD2,TRBJ2-5,TRBV10-2,15,-,TGCGCCAGCAGTGGTCCTAGCGGGAGAGGAGAGACCCAGTACTTC,CASSGPSGRGETQYF
-,TRBJ2-2,TRBV6-5,14,-,TGTGCCAGCAGTTATAACAGGGAAACCGGGGAGCTGTTTTTT,CASSYNRETGELFF
-,TRBJ1-2,TRBV5-4,13,-,TGTGCCAGCAGCTCGTGGGGGGGCTATGGCTACACCTTC,CASSSWGGYGYTF
-,TRBJ1-1,TRBV2,13,-,TGTGCCAGCCTAGACAGCATGAACACTGAAGCTTTCTTT,CASLDSMNTEAFF
-,TRBJ2-7,TRBV25-1,15,-,TGTGCCAGCAGTGAGGCTACAGGGCTTTACTACGAGCAGTACTTC,CASSEATGLYYEQYF
-,TRBJ2-7,TRBV11-2,15,once,TGTGCCAGCAGCTTCGACCAGGGCAGGACCTACGAGCAGTACTTC,CASSFDQGRTYEQYF
-,TRBJ2-3,TRBV29-1,12,-,TGCAGCGCCAAATGGGCCACAGATACGCAGTATTTT,CSAKWATDTQYF